The 30 T cell receptor beta chains below were found in one sample sequenced in a study of Ad26.COV2.S vaccination and SARS-CoV-2 variants. Treatment given: roughly 18 received Ad26.COV2.S at low or high dose, single or two shots; about five received placebo; per-sample allocation not given. Samples came from day 63 after the first vaccine or placebo injection. The protocol was immunoSEQ multiplex PCR, while the TCRdb copy is restricted to in-frame clones and leaves out a portion. The data show around 450,000 clones, roughly 89% seen once. Material: peripheral blood, obtained in a trial of Ad26.COV2.S vaccine versus placebo. These receptors originate from a person aged 18 to 65 who received the Ad26.COV2.S COVID-19 vaccine or a placebo.

V and J are TRBV19 and TRBJ2-2; 7 bases align to TRBD1. This CDR3 comprises 13 residues. The V gene's germline CDR1 is LNHDA and CDR2 SQIVND (reference sequence). V shed 6 bases, J shed 5 bases, and the junction held 3 bases outside the gene matches. CDR3 protein: CASRRGQTGELFF. The DNA of the CDR3 is TGTGCCAGTAGACGGGGACAGACCGGGGAGCTGTTTTTT.

The chain employs TRBV11-2 and TRBJ2-3, with 15 bases lining up with TRBD2. Germline CDR1 SGHAT, CDR2 FQNNGV. With 4 bases clipped from V and 6 bases from J, the junction kept 8 bases outside the gene matches. The CDR3 spans 17 residues. The DNA for the CDR3 is TGTGCCAGCAGCTCTTTCCGGACTAGCGGGGGGGGTGATACGCAGTATTTT. It translates to CASSSFRTSGGGDTQYF.

The chain combines TRBV28 with TRBJ1-5, with TRBD1 identical over 9 bases. The CDR3 totals 15 residues. CDR1 is MDHEN and CDR2 is SYDVKM in the germline V gene. J was trimmed by 7 bases and V by 4 bases; bases with no gene match: 8. CDR3 bases: TGTGCCAGCAGTTCGGAGGGGACAGGGCTACAGCCCCAGCATTTT. Protein: CASSSEGTGLQPQHF.

This chain links TRBV28 with TRBJ1-6, with TRBD1 matching 9 bases. V lost 3 bases to trimming and J lost 9 bases; unmatched junction nucleotides: 15. Germline V gene sequence: CDR1 MDHEN, CDR2 SYDVKM. The length of the CDR3 is 18 residues. For the CDR3, the DNA is TGTGCCAGCAGTTTCGAACAGGGGGCCAACCGGTTGGTTTCACCCCTCCACTTT. This gives the protein CASSFEQGANRLVSPLHF. Full variable domain (remainder filled in from reference TRBV28 and TRBJ1-6): DVKVTQSSRYLVKRTGEKVFLECVQDMDHENMFWYRQDPGLGLRLIYFSYDVKMKEKGDIPEGYSVSREKKERFSLILESASTNQTSMYLCASSFEQGANRLVSPLHFGNGTRLTVT.

V usage is TRBV28 and J usage is TRBJ1-2; maybe TRBD1 (5 bases). CDR3 size: 15 residues. CDR1 is MDHEN and CDR2 is SYDVKM in the germline V gene. With 3 bases removed from V and 4 bases from J, the gap between germline ends came to 15 bases. The CDR3 reads CASSFLSAGRYGYTF. For the CDR3, the DNA is TGTGCCAGCAGTTTTCTCAGCGCAGGGCGCTATGGCTACACCTTC.

The chain carries TRBV24-1 and TRBJ2-1, with D perhaps given as TRBD1 or TRBD2 (5 bases each). Per germline, CDR1 KGHDR and CDR2 SFDVKD. The V and J ends lost 4 bases and 5 bases respectively, with 17 bases between them. The CDR3 totals 16 residues. CDR3 protein: CATSDPGPRSHNEQFF. In nucleotides, the CDR3 is TGTGCCACCAGTGACCCGGGACCTCGATCCCACAATGAGCAGTTCTTC.

The chain links TRBV27 to TRBJ2-7; 11 nucleotides line up with TRBD1. CDR1 and CDR2 (germline): MNHEY, SMNVEV (reference sequence). The CDR3 spans 16 residues. J gave up 5 bases and V 0 bases, and 6 bases lay outside the gene matches. In nucleotides, the CDR3 is TGTGCCAGCAGTTTATCTGCCGGGACAGGGGGGGACGAGCAGTACTTC. Translated, it gives CASSLSAGTGGDEQYF.

This rearrangement joins TRBV28 to TRBJ2-4, with D tentatively TRBD1 or TRBD2 (5 bases each). The length of the CDR3 is 15 residues. The V gene lost 6 bases and the J gene lost 12 bases, with 24 bases spanning the gap. Germline V gene lookup returns CDR1 MDHEN and CDR2 SYDVKM. The chain's CDR3 is CASSLRGTRFVTQYF. CDR3 DNA: TGTGCCAGCAGCCTAAGAGGGACCCGGTTCGTTACTCAGTACTTC.

This clone was detected only a few times. CDR3 in amino acids: CASSQDLEGFYEQYF. In nucleotides, the CDR3 is TGCGCCAGCAGCCAAGATCTAGAGGGGTTCTACGAGCAGTACTTC. The V and J genes are TRBV4-1 and TRBJ2-7; D tentatively reads TRBD1 or TRBD2 (5 bases each). Trimming pared 0 bases from V and 3 bases from J, leaving 12 bases between. This CDR3 spans 15 amino acids. Germline CDR1 is MGHRA and CDR2 is YSYEKL.

The rearrangement joins TRBV5-1 to TRBJ2-3; D gene ambiguous. Germline assignment: CDR1 SGHRS and CDR2 YFSETQ. This CDR3 contains 17 residues. Trimming stripped 0 bases from V and 0 bases from J, with 14 bases between. CDR3 protein: CASSLGLSSASTDTQYF. The CDR3 bases are TGCGCCAGCAGCTTGGGACTGAGCTCGGCTAGCACAGATACGCAGTATTTT.

The rearrangement joins TRBV6-2 or TRBV6-3 to TRBJ2-1; D possibly corresponds to TRBD1 (6 bases). V was shortened by 2 bases and J by 5 bases, with 13 bases between the two germline ends. Germline-derived CDR1 and CDR2 are MNHEY and SVGEGT. The CDR3 loop spans 15 amino acids. The CDR3 DNA reads TGTGCCAGCAGTTACGGCTCGGGGACAAACAATGAGCAGTTCTTC. Residues: CASSYGSGTNNEQFF.

The chain recombines TRBV27 with TRBJ1-1, with D maybe TRBD1 (5 bases). The V gene lost 2 bases and the J gene lost 1 base, with 8 bases spanning the gap. Germline CDR1 and CDR2: MNHEY and SMNVEV (reference sequence). The CDR3 contains 14 residues. The chain's CDR3 is CASSLLGGNTEAFF. In nucleotides, the CDR3 is TGTGCCAGCAGTTTACTCGGGGGGAACACTGAAGCTTTCTTT.

V and J are TRBV29-1 and TRBJ1-1; a weak D match, TRBD1 (6 bases). Germline lookup yields CDR1 SQVTM and CDR2 ANQGSEA. V lost 7 bases and J lost 3, with 15 bases in between. This CDR3 has 13 residues. CDR3 DNA sequence: TGCAGCGCGAAGACAGGAGCGCACACTGAAGCTTTCTTT. Translating it yields CSAKTGAHTEAFF.

The chain employs TRBV2 and TRBJ1-6; D unresolved. V was clipped by 3 bases and J by 5 bases, with 8 bases between them. The germline gives CDR1 SNHLY, CDR2 FYNNEI. CDR3 size: 14 residues. As DNA, the CDR3 is TGTGCCAGCAGTGAGGGCGGAAATAATTCACCCCTCCACTTT. Encoded protein: CASSEGGNNSPLHF.

The chain uses TRBV6-5 and TRBJ2-2, with D unclear. The CDR3 is made up of 13 amino acids. CDR1 is MNHEY and CDR2 is SVGAGI in the germline V gene. The V and J ends lost 6 bases and 4 bases respectively, with 9 bases between them. CDR3 loop: CASSFRLTGELFF. The CDR3 nucleotides read TGTGCCAGCAGCTTCAGACTCACCGGGGAGCTGTTTTTT.

V gene TRBV4-2 combines with J gene TRBJ2-7; TRBD2 might be the D (6 bases). Germline loops: CDR1 LGHNA, CDR2 YNFKEQ. The CDR3 covers 15 residues. V gave up 0 bases and J gave up 4 bases, with 13 bases separating them. The CDR3 DNA is TGTGCCAGCAGCCAAGATGAAGGCGGGGCGTACGAGCAGTACTTC. It translates to CASSQDEGGAYEQYF.

The chain has TRBV5-1 and TRBJ2-3; a possible D gene is TRBD1 (7 bases). CDR3 size: 16 residues. Germline V CDR1 and CDR2: SGHRS, YFSETQ. The ends were cut back, 3 bases at V and 0 bases at J, with 14 bases in the middle. The DNA for the CDR3 is TGCGCCAGCAGCTGGCGGGACAGCCAAAGCACAGATACGCAGTATTTT. The encoded protein is CASSWRDSQSTDTQYF.

The gene calls are TRBV5-1 and TRBJ2-7; maybe TRBD1 (5 bases). Germline V gives CDR1 SGHRS, CDR2 YFSETQ. The V and J ends lost 0 bases and 7 bases respectively, with 14 bases between them. The CDR3 sequence is 14 residues long. The CDR3 loop reads CASSLGGPVGEQYV. The CDR3 DNA follows: TGCGCCAGCAGCTTGGGGGGCCCGGTTGGAGAGCAGTACGTC.

The chain carries TRBV5-1 and TRBJ2-7; 8 positions match TRBD2. CDR1 and CDR2 (germline): SGHRS, YFSETQ. With V trimmed by 2 bases and J by 4 bases, 5 bases remained unmatched. The CDR3 runs 14 residues. The CDR3 nucleotides read TGCGCCAGCAGCTTAGCGGGGGCCCTATACGAGCAGTACTTC. This encodes CASSLAGALYEQYF.

This chain links TRBV6-5 with TRBJ1-6, with no clear D. This CDR3 contains 14 residues. Germline assignment: CDR1 MNHEY and CDR2 SVGAGI. Trimming took 2 bases from V and 6 from J, leaving 8 bases between them. CDR3 coding DNA: TGTGCCAGCAGTTACGGACGGGTTAATTCACCCCTCCACTTT. This codes for CASSYGRVNSPLHF.

The V call is TRBV7-2, the J call TRBJ2-2; perhaps TRBD2 as D (5 bases). In germline, CDR1 is SGHTA, CDR2 FQGNSA. The ends were cut back, 5 bases at V and 2 bases at J, with 15 bases in the middle. The CDR3 length is 16 residues. The CDR3 DNA reads TGTGCCAGCAGCCCAGGACTTCTAATCAACACCGGGGAGCTGTTTTTT. Its protein product is CASSPGLLINTGELFF. The full variable domain, in which reference TRBV7-2 and TRBJ2-2 provide the parts outside the CDR3, is GAGVSQSPSNKVTEKGKDVELRCDPISGHTALYWYRQSLGQGLEFLIYFQGNSAPDKSGLPSDRFSAERTGGSVSTLTIQRTQQEDSAVYLCASSPGLLINTGELFFGEGSRLTVL.

The rearrangement uses TRBV11-2 and TRBJ2-3; weak D call: TRBD2 (5 bases). The germline V gene has CDR1 SGHAT and CDR2 FQNNGV. The V end lost 1 base, the J end lost 6 bases, and 5 bases lay between the germline ends. This CDR3 region has 12 residues. CDR3 residues: CASSLGTDTQYF. In nucleotides, the CDR3 is TGTGCCAGCAGCTTAGGGACTGATACGCAGTATTTT.

V is TRBV5-1 and J is TRBJ2-2, with D perhaps given as TRBD1 or TRBD2 (6 bases each). Trimming stripped 4 bases from V and 2 bases from J, with 12 bases between. The CDR3 extends over 15 amino acids. Germline V gene sequence: CDR1 SGHRS, CDR2 YFSETQ. CDR3 sequence reads: CASSEKGGNTGELFF. The CDR3 nucleotides read TGCGCCAGCAGCGAGAAGGGGGGAAACACCGGGGAGCTGTTTTTT.

The gene calls are TRBV28 and TRBJ2-3; TRBD2 matches 13 bases. V was pared by 2 bases and J by 2 bases, with 4 bases of the junction left unmatched. The germline V gene has CDR1 MDHEN and CDR2 SYDVKM. The CDR3 has 17 residues. CDR3 coding DNA: TGTGCCAGCAGTTTACCCGGACTAGCGGGAGCCACAGATACGCAGTATTTT. It codes for CASSLPGLAGATDTQYF.

The chain uses TRBV7-2 and TRBJ2-3; D gene unclear. V was shortened by 1 base and J by 0 bases, with 11 bases between the two germline ends. CDR1 and CDR2 from the germline V gene are SGHTA and FQGNSA. This CDR3 spans 16 amino acids. The CDR3 DNA sequence: TGTGCCAGCAGCTTAGAGTCGGGTTTTAGCACAGATACGCAGTATTTT. Its translation is CASSLESGFSTDTQYF.

V and J are TRBV7-2 and TRBJ2-1; D gene ambiguous. Germline-derived CDR1 and CDR2 are SGHTA and FQGNSA. The CDR3 runs 14 residues. Trimming removed 5 bases from V and 4 bases from J, with 12 bases in between. This CDR3 is CASSLYRLYNEQFF. The DNA of the CDR3 is TGTGCCAGCAGCCTATACAGACTTTACAATGAGCAGTTCTTC.

The chain carries TRBV6-5 and TRBJ1-2, with D possibly TRBD1 on 6 matching bases. The CDR3 totals 13 residues. V shed 5 bases and J shed 6 bases, with 13 bases lying between them. Germline assignment: CDR1 MNHEY and CDR2 SVGAGI. The CDR3 DNA sequence: TGTGCCAGCAGTCCCCCAGGGGAGGATGGCTACACCTTC. Translating it yields CASSPPGEDGYTF.

The chain uses TRBV6-5 and TRBJ1-3; no reliable D call. Per the germline V gene, CDR1 is MNHEY and CDR2 is SVGAGI. Trimming removed 6 bases from V and 9 bases from J, with 12 bases in between. This CDR3 has 12 residues. DNA for the CDR3: TGTGCCAGCAGGGTCTCTAGCGGCACCATATATTTT. Amino acids: CASRVSSGTIYF.

The V gene is TRBV11-3, the J gene TRBJ2-1, with TRBD2 matching 14 bases. Germline assignment: CDR1 SGHNT and CDR2 YENEEA. The CDR3 is 16 amino acids. V was clipped by 2 bases and J by 10 bases; unmatched bases: 7. The CDR3 bases are TGTGCCAGCAGCTTAAGACTAGCGGGAGGGCCGGGAGAGCAGTTCTTC. Protein: CASSLRLAGGPGEQFF. Together with reference TRBV11-3 and TRBJ2-1, the CDR3 gives the full variable domain: EAGVVQSPRYKIIEKKQPVAFWCNPISGHNTLYWYLQNLGQGPELLIRYENEEAVDDSQLPKDRFSAERLKGVDSTLKIQPAELGDSAVYLCASSLRLAGGPGEQFFGPGTRLTVL.

In its sample, this clone was seen a few times. The chain combines TRBV7-2 with TRBJ1-5; D ambiguous. The germline V gene encodes CDR1 SGHTA and CDR2 FQGNSA. V was cut by 1 base and J by 8 bases, with 9 bases left in between. This CDR3 is built from 13 residues. The CDR3 reads CASSLVRAEPQHF. The CDR3, as DNA: TGTGCCAGCAGCTTAGTTCGGGCGGAGCCCCAGCATTTT. The full variable domain, its missing parts supplied by reference TRBV7-2 and TRBJ1-5, is GAGVSQSPSNKVTEKGKDVELRCDPISGHTALYWYRQSLGQGLEFLIYFQGNSAPDKSGLPSDRFSAERTGGSVSTLTIQRTQQEDSAVYLCASSLVRAEPQHFGDGTRLSIL.